This is a list of T cell receptor beta chains from one sample in a study of blood T cells in healthy people across ages. TCRdb re-analysed the 5' RACE reads in MiXCR, keeping a single row per CDR3 protein. The sample carries over a million distinct CDR3 sequences, roughly 24% recorded once. These sequences were also reported in another study, on T cells of mothers and their children.

The sequencing input was blood. Every receptor here comes from a girl aged 2-10 years in good health. CDR3s include the opening cysteine and the closing phenylalanine or tryptophan.

v_gene	j_gene	CDR3aa
TRBV28	TRBJ2-1	CASSLGPLSSYNEQFF
TRBV9	TRBJ2-3	CASSVVGGDADTQYF
TRBV6-5	TRBJ2-6	CASSLVQPSGANVLTF
TRBV6-1	TRBJ1-2	CASSWAGGWDGYTF
TRBV7-9	TRBJ1-1	CASRPDVNTEAFF
TRBV3-1	TRBJ1-3	CASSPGPVDTIYF
TRBV6-1	TRBJ1-4	CASSPINGEGLAKLFF
TRBV12-3/TRBV12-4	TRBJ2-7	CASSPEGARSYEQYF
TRBV20-1	TRBJ2-3	CSAHSDAVAGTDTLYF
TRBV6-4	TRBJ1-2	CASSPAGDFNYGYTF
TRBV7-2	TRBJ2-7	CASSFFRVRGSGDEQYF
TRBV7-2	TRBJ2-7	CASSLSAGVVYEQYF
TRBV11-3	TRBJ2-1	CASSLEGPRGTGANEQFF
TRBV29-1	TRBJ2-1	CSAVLGPSSYNEQFF
TRBV6-5	TRBJ2-3	CASRTGGRGTDTQYF
TRBV12-3/TRBV12-4	TRBJ2-1	CASSLVRGAYNEQFF
TRBV19	TRBJ2-1	CASSSRTGVVDEQFF
TRBV29-1	TRBJ2-3	CSARARGDRSTDTQYF
TRBV6-5	TRBJ1-6	CASRTPGTANSPLHF
TRBV7-2	TRBJ1-1	CASIRGREAFF
TRBV5-5	TRBJ2-7	CASSLNGGRVYEQYF
TRBV12-3/TRBV12-4	TRBJ2-3	CASSRLADAEYF
TRBV6-1	TRBJ1-3	CASSEALRSSGNTIYF
TRBV29-1	TRBJ2-2	CSGGLGPGELFF
TRBV4-2	TRBJ1-2	CASHRQGTSAYTF
TRBV29-1	TRBJ2-7	CIVVPTGTETYEQYF
TRBV7-9	TRBJ1-4	CASSLEGATNEKLFF
TRBV12-3/TRBV12-4	TRBJ1-2	CASSYLGQKF